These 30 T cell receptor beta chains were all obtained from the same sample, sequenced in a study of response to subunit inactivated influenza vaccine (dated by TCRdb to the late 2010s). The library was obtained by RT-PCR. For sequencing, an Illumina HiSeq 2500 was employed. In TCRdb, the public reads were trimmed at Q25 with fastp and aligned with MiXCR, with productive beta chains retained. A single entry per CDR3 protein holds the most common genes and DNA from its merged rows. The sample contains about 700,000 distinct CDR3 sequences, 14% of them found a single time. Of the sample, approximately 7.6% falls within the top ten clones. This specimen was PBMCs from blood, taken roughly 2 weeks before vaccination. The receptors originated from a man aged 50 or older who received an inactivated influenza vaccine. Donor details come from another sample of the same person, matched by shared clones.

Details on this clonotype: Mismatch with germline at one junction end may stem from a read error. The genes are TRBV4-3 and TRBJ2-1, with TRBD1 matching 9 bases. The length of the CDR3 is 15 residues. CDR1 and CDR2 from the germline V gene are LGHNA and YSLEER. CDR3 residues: CASSQRTGDYNEQSF. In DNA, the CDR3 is TGCGCCAGCAGCCAACGGACAGGGGACTACAATGAGCAGTCCTTC.

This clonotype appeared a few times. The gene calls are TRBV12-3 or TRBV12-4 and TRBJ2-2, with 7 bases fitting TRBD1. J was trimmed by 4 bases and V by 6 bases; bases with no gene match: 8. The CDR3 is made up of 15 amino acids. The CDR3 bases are TGTGCCAGCAGACCCGACAGGGTTCGCACCGGGGAGCTGTTTTTT. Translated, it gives CASRPDRVRTGELFF.

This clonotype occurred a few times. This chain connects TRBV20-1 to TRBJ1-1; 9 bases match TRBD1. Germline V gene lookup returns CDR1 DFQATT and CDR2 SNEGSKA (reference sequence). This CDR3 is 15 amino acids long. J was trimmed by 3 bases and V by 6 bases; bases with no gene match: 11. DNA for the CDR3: TGCAGTGCGCCCAGACAGGGGGGGACCTACACTGAAGCTTTCTTT. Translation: CSAPRQGGTYTEAFF.

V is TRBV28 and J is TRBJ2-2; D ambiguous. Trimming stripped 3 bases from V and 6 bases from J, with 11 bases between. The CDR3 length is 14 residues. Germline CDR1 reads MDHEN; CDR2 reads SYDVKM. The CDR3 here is CASSFNSWAGELFF. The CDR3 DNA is TGTGCCAGCAGTTTCAACTCCTGGGCCGGGGAGCTGTTTTTT.

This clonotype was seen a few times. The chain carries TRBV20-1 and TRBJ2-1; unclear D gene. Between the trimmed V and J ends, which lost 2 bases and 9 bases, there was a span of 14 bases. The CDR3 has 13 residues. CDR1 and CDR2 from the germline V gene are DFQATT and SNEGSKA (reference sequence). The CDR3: CSARSNGRAEQFF. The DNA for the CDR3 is TGCAGTGCTAGATCTAATGGAAGAGCTGAGCAGTTCTTC.

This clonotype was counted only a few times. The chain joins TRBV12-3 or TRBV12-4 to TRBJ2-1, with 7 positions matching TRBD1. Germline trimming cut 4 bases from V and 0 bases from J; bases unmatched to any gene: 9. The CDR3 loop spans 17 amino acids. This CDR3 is CASSSYGRGPSYNEQFF. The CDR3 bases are TGTGCCAGCAGTTCATATGGAAGGGGGCCCTCCTACAATGAGCAGTTCTTC.

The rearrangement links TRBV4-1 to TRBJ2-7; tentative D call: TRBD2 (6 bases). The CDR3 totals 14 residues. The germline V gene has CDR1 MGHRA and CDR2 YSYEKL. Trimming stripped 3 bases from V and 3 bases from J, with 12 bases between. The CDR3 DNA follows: TGCGCCAGCAGCCAGGTAGGGAGGAACTACGAGCAGTACTTC. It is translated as CASSQVGRNYEQYF.

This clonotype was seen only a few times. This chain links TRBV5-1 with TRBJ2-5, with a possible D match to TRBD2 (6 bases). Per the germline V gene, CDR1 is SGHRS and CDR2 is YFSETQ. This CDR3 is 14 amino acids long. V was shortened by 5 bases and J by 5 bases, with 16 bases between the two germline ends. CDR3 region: CASSIPGEAETQYF. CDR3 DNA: TGCGCCAGCAGTATTCCGGGGGAGGCGGAGACCCAGTACTTC.

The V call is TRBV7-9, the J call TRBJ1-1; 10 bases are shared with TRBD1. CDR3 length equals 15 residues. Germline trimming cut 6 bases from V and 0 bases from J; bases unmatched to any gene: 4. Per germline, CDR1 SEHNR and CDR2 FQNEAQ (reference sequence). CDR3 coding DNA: TGTGCCAGCAGACCCGGGACAGGGGTGAACACTGAAGCTTTCTTT. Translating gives CASRPGTGVNTEAFF.

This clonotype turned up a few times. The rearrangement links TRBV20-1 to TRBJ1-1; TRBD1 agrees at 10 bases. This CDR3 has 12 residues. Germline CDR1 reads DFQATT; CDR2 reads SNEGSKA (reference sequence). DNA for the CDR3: TGCAGCGCTGGACAGGGGGGGACTGAAGCTTTCTTT. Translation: CSAGQGGTEAFF.

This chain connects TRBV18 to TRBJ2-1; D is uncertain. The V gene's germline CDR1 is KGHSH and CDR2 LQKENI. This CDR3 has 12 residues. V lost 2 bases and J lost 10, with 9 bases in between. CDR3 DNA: TGTGCCAGCTCACCAGGGATTCGGGAGCAGTTCTTC. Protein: CASSPGIREQFF.

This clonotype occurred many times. CDR3 loop: CSANGRSYEQYF. As DNA, the CDR3 is TGCAGTGCTAACGGGAGAAGCTACGAGCAGTACTTC. This chain links TRBV20-1 with TRBJ2-7; D is perhaps TRBD2 (6 bases). The CDR3 runs to 12 residues. The ends were cut back, 4 bases at V and 3 bases at J, with 10 bases in the middle. Germline V gives CDR1 DFQATT, CDR2 SNEGSKA (reference sequence).

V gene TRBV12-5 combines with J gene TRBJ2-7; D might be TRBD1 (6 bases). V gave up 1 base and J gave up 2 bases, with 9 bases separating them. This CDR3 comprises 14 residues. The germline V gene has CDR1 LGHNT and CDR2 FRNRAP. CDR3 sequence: CASGLGQDAYEQYF. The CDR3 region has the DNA TGTGCTAGTGGTTTGGGACAGGACGCCTACGAGCAGTACTTC.

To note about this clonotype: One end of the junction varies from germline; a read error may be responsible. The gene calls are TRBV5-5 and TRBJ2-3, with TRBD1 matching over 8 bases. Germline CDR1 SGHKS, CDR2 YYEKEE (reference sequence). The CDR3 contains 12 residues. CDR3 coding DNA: TGTGCCAGCAGCTGGGACAGGCATACGCAGTTTTTT. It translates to CASSWDRHTQFF.

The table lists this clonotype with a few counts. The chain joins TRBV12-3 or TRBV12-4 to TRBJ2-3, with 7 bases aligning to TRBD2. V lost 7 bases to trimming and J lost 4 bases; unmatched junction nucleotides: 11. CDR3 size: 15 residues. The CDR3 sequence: CASKFGRADSDTQYF. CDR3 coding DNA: TGTGCCAGCAAGTTTGGGAGGGCCGATTCAGATACGCAGTATTTT.

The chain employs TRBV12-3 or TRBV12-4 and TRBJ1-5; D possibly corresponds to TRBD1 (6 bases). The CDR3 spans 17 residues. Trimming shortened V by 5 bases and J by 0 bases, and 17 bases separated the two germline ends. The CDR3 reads CASSRPGQTDSNQPQHF. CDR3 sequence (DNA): TGTGCCAGCAGTCGCCCCGGACAGACTGATAGCAATCAGCCCCAGCATTTT.

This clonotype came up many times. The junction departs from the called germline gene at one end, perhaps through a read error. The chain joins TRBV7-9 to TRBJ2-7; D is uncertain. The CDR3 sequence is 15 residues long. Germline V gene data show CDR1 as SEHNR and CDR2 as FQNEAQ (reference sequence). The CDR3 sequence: CASSLGSLSSYEQYF. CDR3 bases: TGCGCCAGCAGCTTGGGGTCCTTAAGCTCCTACGAGCAGTACTTC.

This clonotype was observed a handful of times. The chain's CDR3 is CASSVEGSGRSDEQFF. In nucleotides, the CDR3 is TGTGCCAGCAGCGTAGAGGGTAGCGGGAGATCCGATGAGCAGTTCTTC. J is TRBJ2-1 and V is TRBV9, with 9 nucleotides matching TRBD2. J gave up 8 bases and V 0 bases, and 9 bases lay outside the gene matches. CDR3 length: 16 residues. Germline V lookup: CDR1 SGDLS, CDR2 YYNGEE.

The CDR3 region has the DNA TGTGCCAGCAGCTTATATTGGCGGGGAGAGACCCAGTACTTC. This codes for CASSLYWRGETQYF. The chain uses TRBV11-2 and TRBJ2-5; TRBD2 is a possible D gene (6 bases). The germline CDR1 and CDR2 sequences are SGHAT and FQNNGV. Trimming took 2 bases from V and 4 from J, leaving 11 bases between them. The CDR3 totals 14 residues.

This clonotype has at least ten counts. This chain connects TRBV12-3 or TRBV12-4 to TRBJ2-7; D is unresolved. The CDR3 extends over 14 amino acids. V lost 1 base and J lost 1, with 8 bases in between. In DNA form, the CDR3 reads TGTGCCAGCAGTTTAGGGCAGCAATCCTACGAGCAGTACTTC. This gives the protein CASSLGQQSYEQYF.

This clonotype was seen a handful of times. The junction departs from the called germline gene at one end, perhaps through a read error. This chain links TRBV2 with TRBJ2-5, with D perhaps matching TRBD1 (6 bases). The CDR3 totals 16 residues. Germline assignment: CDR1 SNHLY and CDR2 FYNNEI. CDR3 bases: TGTCCCAGCGACAAAACGGGACACTTCTACCAAGAGACCCAGTACTTC. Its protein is CPSDKTGHFYQETQYF.

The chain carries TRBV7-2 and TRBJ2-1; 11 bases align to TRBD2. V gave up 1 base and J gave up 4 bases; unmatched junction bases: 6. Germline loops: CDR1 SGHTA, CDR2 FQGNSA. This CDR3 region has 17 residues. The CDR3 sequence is CASSLVGTSGKYNEQFF. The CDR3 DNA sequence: TGTGCCAGCAGCTTAGTGGGGACTAGCGGTAAATACAATGAGCAGTTCTTC.

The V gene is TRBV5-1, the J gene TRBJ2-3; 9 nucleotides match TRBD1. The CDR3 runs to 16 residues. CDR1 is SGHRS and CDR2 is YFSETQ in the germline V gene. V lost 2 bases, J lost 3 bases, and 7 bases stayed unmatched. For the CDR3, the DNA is TGCGCCAGCAGCTTAGGGACAGGGATCAGGACAGATACGCAGTATTTT. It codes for CASSLGTGIRTDTQYF.

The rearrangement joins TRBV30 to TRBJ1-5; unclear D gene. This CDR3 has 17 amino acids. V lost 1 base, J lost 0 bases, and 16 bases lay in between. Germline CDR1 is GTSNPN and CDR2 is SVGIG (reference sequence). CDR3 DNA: TGTGCCTGGAGTGGGGGTTCGGGGAGATATAGCAATCAGCCCCAGCATTTT. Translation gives CAWSGGSGRYSNQPQHF.

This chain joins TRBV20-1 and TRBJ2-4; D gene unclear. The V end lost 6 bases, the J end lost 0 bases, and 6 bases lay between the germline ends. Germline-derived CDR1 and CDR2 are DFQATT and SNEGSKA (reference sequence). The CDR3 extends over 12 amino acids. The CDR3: CSAQLAKNIQYF. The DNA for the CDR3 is TGCAGTGCACAACTAGCCAAAAACATTCAGTACTTC.

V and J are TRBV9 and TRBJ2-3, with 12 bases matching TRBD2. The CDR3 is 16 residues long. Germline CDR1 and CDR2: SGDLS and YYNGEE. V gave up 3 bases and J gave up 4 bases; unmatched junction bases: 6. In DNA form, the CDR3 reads TGTGCCAGCAGCGACACGACTAGCGGGAGTCCAGATACGCAGTATTTT. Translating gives CASSDTTSGSPDTQYF.

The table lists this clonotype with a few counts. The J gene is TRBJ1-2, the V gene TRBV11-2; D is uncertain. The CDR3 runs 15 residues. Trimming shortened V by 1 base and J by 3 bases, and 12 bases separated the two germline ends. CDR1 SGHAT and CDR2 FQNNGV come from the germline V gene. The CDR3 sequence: CASSLVPGEDYGYTF. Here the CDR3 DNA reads TGTGCCAGCAGCTTAGTTCCCGGGGAAGACTATGGCTACACCTTC.

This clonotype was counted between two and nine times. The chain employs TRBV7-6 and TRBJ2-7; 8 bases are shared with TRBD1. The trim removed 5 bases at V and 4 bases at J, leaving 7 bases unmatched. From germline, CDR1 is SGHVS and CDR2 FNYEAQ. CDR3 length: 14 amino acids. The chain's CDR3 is CASSPWTGSYEQYF. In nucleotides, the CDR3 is TGTGCCAGCAGCCCTTGGACAGGGTCATACGAGCAGTACTTC.

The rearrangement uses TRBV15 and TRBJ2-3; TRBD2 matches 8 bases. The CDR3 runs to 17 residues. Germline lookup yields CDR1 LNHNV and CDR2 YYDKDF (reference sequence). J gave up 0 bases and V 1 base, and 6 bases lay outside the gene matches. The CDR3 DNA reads TGTGCCACCAGCAGAGCCTTGACTAGCGTCAGCACAGATACGCAGTATTTT. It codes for CATSRALTSVSTDTQYF.

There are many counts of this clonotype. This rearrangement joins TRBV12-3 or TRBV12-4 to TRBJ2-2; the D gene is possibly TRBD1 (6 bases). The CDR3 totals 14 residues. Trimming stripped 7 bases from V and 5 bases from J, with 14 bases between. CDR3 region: CASTPRTGTGELFF. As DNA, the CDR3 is TGTGCCAGCACCCCCCGTACAGGGACCGGGGAGCTGTTTTTT.